Shown below are 2 T cell receptor beta chains from a single sample sequenced in a study of blood T cell repertoires in COVID-19. Assay: immunoSEQ multiplex PCR; the TCRdb copy retains only in-frame clones and omits some. The repertoire holds about 98,000 clones, with about 80% as singletons. The specimen was peripheral blood. The receptors were sampled from a man aged 65 to 85 with acute or convalescent COVID-19.

This chain's CDR3 is CASSQGHLERNTEAFF. The CDR3 coding sequence is TGCGCCAGCAGCCAAGGCCACCTGGAGCGGAACACTGAAGCTTTCTTT. J is TRBJ1-1 and V is TRBV4-1; D is ambiguous. The CDR3 is 16 amino acids. Germline V gene sequence: CDR1 MGHRA, CDR2 YSYEKL. Trimming cost V 1 base and J 1 base, with 13 bases left between them.

This clone occurred a few times. The chain carries TRBV6-1 and TRBJ2-1; 8 nucleotides align to TRBD2. The germline V gene has CDR1 MNHNS and CDR2 SASEGT. The CDR3 extends over 15 amino acids. Trimming cost V 5 bases and J 9 bases; bases outside gene matches: 12. CDR3 DNA sequence: TGTGCCAGCAGTTCCCTGGGGAGCGGGAGAGCTGAGCAGTTCTTC. Translation gives CASSSLGSGRAEQFF.